One and the same sample provided the 25 T cell receptor beta chains below, sequenced in a study of T cells in Graves' hyperthyroidism and ophthalmopathy. RNA transcripts provided the source from which TCR beta CDR3 regions were amplified. The HTBI primer set was used in a first-round RT-PCR of the TCR CDR3. TCRdb used MiXCR to reprocess the multiplex PCR reads, holding one entry per CDR3 protein. The sample holds about 360,000 distinct CDR3 sequences, roughly 25% seen once. The sequenced sample was blood. These receptors originate from a man in his fifties with Graves' hyperthyroidism.

This clonotype has more than one count but fewer than ten. The rearrangement uses TRBV3-1 and TRBJ2-1, with 7 positions matching TRBD2. The CDR3 loop spans 15 amino acids. Germline-derived CDR1 and CDR2 are LGHDT and YNNKEL (reference sequence). The V segment lost 5 bases and the J segment 5 bases; nucleotides outside the gene matches: 9. The CDR3 DNA reads as TGTGCCAGCAGCGTAAGCGGGACTAACCACAATGAGCAGTTCTTC. Amino acid sequence: CASSVSGTNHNEQFF.

This clonotype was seen many times. This chain uses TRBV28 with TRBJ2-5; no clear D. The CDR3 is 12 residues long. V was cut by 3 bases and J by 5 bases, with 7 bases left in between. Germline CDR1 is MDHEN and CDR2 is SYDVKM. CDR3 loop: CASSLNSETQYF. The CDR3 region has the DNA TGTGCCAGCAGTTTGAACTCTGAGACCCAGTACTTC.

The CDR3 sequence is CATSVTGGGPQHF. The CDR3 coding sequence is TGTGCCACCAGTGTGACAGGAGGCGGGCCCCAGCATTTT. The chain has TRBV24-1 and TRBJ1-5, with a tentative D call TRBD1 (6 bases). Germline CDR1 KGHDR, CDR2 SFDVKD. V lost 5 bases and J 9 bases, leaving 13 bases between the germline ends. The CDR3 contains 13 residues.

This clonotype was counted only a few times. The rearrangement joins TRBV15 to TRBJ1-2; 7 bases line up with TRBD1. Trimming at V came to 1 base and at J to 6 bases, leaving 8 bases not matched to a gene. From germline, CDR1 is LNHNV and CDR2 YYDKDF (reference sequence). This CDR3 spans 15 amino acids. For the CDR3, the DNA is TGTGCCACCAGCAGAGCCTCTACAGGGGTCCATGGCTACACCTTC. The encoded protein is CATSRASTGVHGYTF.

This clonotype is a singleton in its sample. One end of the junction does not line up with germline, which may come from a read error. The CDR3 loop is CASSQEGGGGPTDTQYF. As DNA, the CDR3 is TGCGCCAGCAGCCAAGAGGGGGGGGGAGGGCCTACAGATACGCAGTATTTT. The chain couples TRBV7-8 to TRBJ2-3; perhaps TRBD2 as D (7 bases). CDR3 length equals 17 residues. Germline lookup yields CDR1 SGHVS and CDR2 FQNEAQ.

V is TRBV5-1 and J is TRBJ2-1; 9 bases fit TRBD1. CDR3 length equals 14 residues. V dropped 8 bases and J dropped 4; count of bases not matched to a gene: 7. Looked up from germline, CDR1 is SGHRS and CDR2 is YFSETQ. The CDR3 nucleotides are TGCGCCAGTCTGCCGGGACAGGGTTACAATGAGCAGTTCTTC. Translating gives CASLPGQGYNEQFF.

The gene calls are TRBV5-4 and TRBJ1-2; TRBD1 might be the D (5 bases). V lost 4 bases and J 7 bases, leaving 20 bases between the germline ends. The CDR3 spans 15 residues. CDR1 is SGHNT and CDR2 is YYREEE in the germline V gene (reference sequence). The CDR3 DNA sequence: TGTGCCAGCAGCCTCACCCCTGGAGGGGCGGGTGGCTACACCTTC. Its protein is CASSLTPGGAGGYTF.

This clonotype was observed a few times. V is TRBV30 and J is TRBJ2-2, with 7 bases lining up with TRBD1. This CDR3 has 16 amino acids. V was clipped by 1 base and J by 1 base; unmatched bases: 6. Germline V lookup: CDR1 GTSNPN, CDR2 SVGIG (reference sequence). The CDR3 loop reads CAWSAGQLGNTGELFF. The CDR3 nucleotides read TGTGCCTGGAGTGCGGGACAGCTGGGGAACACCGGGGAGCTGTTTTTT. The whole variable domain, filled in from reference TRBV30 and TRBJ2-2, reads SQTIHQWPATLVQPVGSPLSLECTVEGTSNPNLYWYRQAAGRGLQLLFYSVGIGQISSEVPQNLSASRPQDRQFILSSKKLLLSDSGFYLCAWSAGQLGNTGELFFGEGSRLTVL.

This clonotype has a count of ten or more. V gene TRBV10-3 combines with J gene TRBJ2-1; possibly TRBD2 for D (6 bases). Trimming removed 6 bases from V and 9 bases from J, with 18 bases in between. Per germline, CDR1 ENHRY and CDR2 SYGVKD. The CDR3 is 14 amino acids. This CDR3 is CAIRVGRESPEQFF. For the CDR3, the DNA is TGTGCCATCAGGGTCGGGAGAGAGTCCCCTGAGCAGTTCTTC.

The gene calls are TRBV6-2 or TRBV6-3 and TRBJ2-3, with D possibly TRBD2 on 6 matching bases. The V and J ends lost 6 bases and 3 bases respectively, with 16 bases between them. The germline gives CDR1 MNHEY, CDR2 SVGEGT. This CDR3 contains 15 residues. In DNA form, the CDR3 reads TGTGCCAGCAGACCTACTGGAGGGCGGACAGATACGCAGTATTTT. Residues: CASRPTGGRTDTQYF.

A few counts support this clonotype. V is TRBV5-1 and J is TRBJ2-3; D tentatively fits TRBD1 or TRBD2 (5 bases each). Germline CDR1 is SGHRS and CDR2 is YFSETQ. This CDR3 comprises 14 residues. The V gene lost 5 bases and the J gene lost 4 bases, with 14 bases spanning the gap. Here the CDR3 DNA reads TGCGCCAGCAGATACGGAAGGGACGCAGATACGCAGTATTTT. Its translation is CASRYGRDADTQYF.

As to this clonotype: With a much larger clone just one base away, this may be a read error. The V and J genes are TRBV18 and TRBJ1-1; no firm D call. Germline CDR1 reads KGHSH; CDR2 reads LQKENI. The CDR3 contains 15 residues. The CDR3 sequence: CASSPPGSLYTEALF. DNA of the CDR3: TGTGCCAGCTCACCACCAGGCAGCCTATACACTGAAGCTCTCTTT.

This clonotype has a count of ten or more. The rearrangement joins TRBV2 to TRBJ2-1; the D gene is possibly TRBD2 (6 bases). Germline V gene lookup returns CDR1 SNHLY and CDR2 FYNNEI. Between the trimmed V and J ends, which lost 8 bases and 7 bases, there was a span of 15 bases. The CDR3 length is 13 residues. DNA for the CDR3: TGTGCCAGCTTCCGGGACTTACAAAATGAGCAGTTCTTC. As protein: CASFRDLQNEQFF.

This clonotype was recorded at least ten times. The chain couples TRBV20-1 to TRBJ2-4; no clear D gene. The V gene's germline CDR1 is DFQATT and CDR2 SNEGSKA (reference sequence). The CDR3 runs 16 residues. Trimming shortened V by 6 bases and J by 1 base, and 19 bases separated the two germline ends. CDR3 protein: CSASNTRESAKNIQYF. In nucleotides, the CDR3 is TGCAGTGCGAGTAATACCCGAGAGTCTGCCAAAAACATTCAGTACTTC.

This clonotype has more than one count but fewer than ten. The V and J genes are TRBV3-1 and TRBJ2-3; D is undetermined. Germline-derived CDR1 and CDR2 are LGHDT and YNNKEL (reference sequence). This CDR3 has 14 residues. The V end was cut by 0 bases, the J end by 5 bases, with 9 bases between. The chain's CDR3 is CASSQEGSRDTQYF. The CDR3 DNA is TGTGCCAGCAGCCAAGAAGGCTCAAGAGATACGCAGTATTTT.

J is TRBJ2-5 and V is TRBV29-1; 8 bases map to TRBD1. Per germline, CDR1 SQVTM and CDR2 ANQGSEA. V was clipped by 3 bases and J by 1 base; unmatched bases: 4. The CDR3 contains 14 residues. CDR3 sequence (DNA): TGCAGCGTTGATGGGGACAGGCTCCAAGAGACCCAGTACTTC. Encoded protein: CSVDGDRLQETQYF. The entire variable domain, with the rest obtained from reference TRBV29-1 and TRBJ2-5, is as follows: SAVISQKPSRDICQRGTSLTIQCQVDSQVTMMFWYRQQPGQSLTLIATANQGSEATYESGFVIDKFPISRPNLTFSTLTVSNMSPEDSSIYLCSVDGDRLQETQYFGPGTRLLVL.

This clonotype was seen only a few times. V is TRBV20-1 and J is TRBJ2-7; D ambiguous. The V end lost 0 bases, the J end lost 1 base, and 10 bases lay between the germline ends. The CDR3 extends over 14 amino acids. Germline values: CDR1 DFQATT, CDR2 SNEGSKA (reference sequence). Here the CDR3 reads CSARDADGSYEQYF. Here the CDR3 DNA reads TGCAGTGCTAGAGATGCCGACGGGTCCTACGAGCAGTACTTC.

The chain combines TRBV29-1 with TRBJ2-1; 9 bases are a match to TRBD2. The CDR3 runs to 15 residues. Germline V lookup: CDR1 SQVTM, CDR2 ANQGSEA. J lost 0 bases, V lost 2 bases, and 2 bases had no gene match. The CDR3 DNA is TGCAGCGTTGAAACTAGCGGGTCCTCCTACAATGAGCAGTTCTTC. Translation gives CSVETSGSSYNEQFF.

The sample holds a few counts of this clonotype. V usage is TRBV29-1 and J usage is TRBJ2-2; D is ambiguous. Germline loops: CDR1 SQVTM, CDR2 ANQGSEA. This CDR3 is built from 10 residues. V shed 6 bases and J shed 3 bases, with 2 bases lying between them. CDR3 nucleotide sequence: TGCAGCGTGTACACCGGGGAGCTGTTTTTT. Encoded protein: CSVYTGELFF.

The CDR3 DNA is TGTGCCATCACCCAGGGGGCGAACGGGGCCAACGTCCTGACTTTC. Residues: CAITQGANGANVLTF. J is TRBJ2-6 and V is TRBV10-3; TRBD1 agrees at 8 bases. Trimming took 7 bases from V and 4 from J; bases not matched to a gene: 6. The length of the CDR3 is 15 residues. Per germline, CDR1 ENHRY and CDR2 SYGVKD.

This clonotype has just a few counts. The chain recombines TRBV20-1 with TRBJ1-4; D ambiguous. The germline V gene encodes CDR1 DFQATT and CDR2 SNEGSKA (reference sequence). The CDR3 sequence is 13 residues long. The germline V and J ends were trimmed by 5 bases and 3 bases, with 10 bases remaining between them. The DNA for the CDR3 is TGCAGTGCTGAACCGGGTGCTAATGAAAAACTGTTTTTT. It is translated as CSAEPGANEKLFF.

The chain employs TRBV6-2 or TRBV6-3 and TRBJ1-1; the D is unclear. CDR1 is MNHEY and CDR2 is SVGEGT in the germline V gene. The CDR3 consists of 13 residues. With 2 bases removed from V and 1 base from J, the gap between germline ends came to 5 bases. CDR3 coding DNA: TGTGCCAGCAGTTACATCAGGAACACTGAAGCTTTCTTT. It encodes CASSYIRNTEAFF.

The gene calls are TRBV9 and TRBJ1-3; no firm D call. Germline-derived CDR1 and CDR2 are SGDLS and YYNGEE. The CDR3 is 15 residues long. V lost 2 bases and J lost 2, with 11 bases in between. CDR3 sequence reads: CASSVGQEAGNTIYF. The CDR3 bases are TGTGCCAGCAGCGTTGGGCAGGAGGCTGGAAACACCATATATTTT.

This clonotype was seen only a few times. The genes are TRBV12-3 or TRBV12-4 and TRBJ1-1; D remains unclear. The CDR3 contains 15 residues. Trimming shortened V by 5 bases and J by 0 bases, and 13 bases separated the two germline ends. In DNA form, the CDR3 reads TGTGCCAGCAGTCCGGGCCAAATTATGAACACTGAAGCTTTCTTT. Amino acid sequence: CASSPGQIMNTEAFF.

This clonotype has a count of ten or more. This chain joins TRBV3-1 and TRBJ2-5; 8 bases are a match to TRBD2. Trimming cost V 1 base and J 5 bases; bases outside gene matches: 0. This CDR3 region has 13 residues. Germline CDR1 is LGHDT and CDR2 is YNNKEL (reference sequence). The CDR3 loop reads CASSQGGRETQYF. CDR3 nucleotide sequence: TGTGCCAGCAGCCAAGGCGGGAGGGAGACCCAGTACTTC.